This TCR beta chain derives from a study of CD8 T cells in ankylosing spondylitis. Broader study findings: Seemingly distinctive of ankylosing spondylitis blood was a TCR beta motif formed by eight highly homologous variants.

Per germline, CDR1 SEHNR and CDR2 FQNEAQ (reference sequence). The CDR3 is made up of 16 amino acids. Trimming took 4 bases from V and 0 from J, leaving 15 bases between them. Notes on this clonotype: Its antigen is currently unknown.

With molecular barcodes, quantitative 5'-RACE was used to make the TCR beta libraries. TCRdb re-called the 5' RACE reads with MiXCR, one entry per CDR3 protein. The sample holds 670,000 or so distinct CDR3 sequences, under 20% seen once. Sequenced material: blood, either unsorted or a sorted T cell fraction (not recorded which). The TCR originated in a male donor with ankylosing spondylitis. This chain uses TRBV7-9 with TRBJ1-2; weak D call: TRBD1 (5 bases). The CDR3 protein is CASSSRDRVANYGYTF. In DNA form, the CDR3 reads TGTGCCAGCAGCTCCCGGGACCGCGTAGCTAACTATGGCTACACCTTC. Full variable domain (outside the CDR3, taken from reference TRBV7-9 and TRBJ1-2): DTGVSQNPRHKITKRGQNVTFRCDPISEHNRLYWYRQTLGQGPEFLTYFQNEAQLEKSRLLSDRFSAERPKGSFSTLEIQRTEQGDSAMYLCASSSRDRVANYGYTFGSGTRLTVV.